This TCR beta chain was identified during a study of T cell changes during pregnancy in multiple sclerosis. CDR3 size: 14 residues. Trimming cost V 3 bases and J 11 bases; bases outside gene matches: 9. Germline V gives CDR1 GTSNPN, CDR2 SVGIG (reference sequence). Produced via immunoSEQ multiplex PCR; TCRdb's table is partial and in-frame only. The profile shows about 48,000 clones, over 85% of them singletons. This chain connects TRBV30 to TRBJ2-7, with 14 bases identical to TRBD2. This receptor was obtained from a female donor with multiple sclerosis, enrolled in a pregnancy study. The specimen comprised CD4+ T cells from peripheral blood mononuclear cells, sampled in the first trimester of pregnancy. The CDR3 DNA reads as TGTGCCTGGAGCCTAGGGACTAGCGGGGGCCTGGAGTACTTC. Its translation: CAWSLGTSGGLEYF.